The 24 T cell receptor beta chains presented below share a single source sample, sequenced in a study of identical twins. Each CDR3 protein gets one entry after TCRdb re-called the 5' RACE reads with MiXCR. Of about 530,000 distinct CDR3 sequences listed, about 16% are singletons. The data also belong to a second study, concerning yellow fever vaccine responses in identical twins.

The sequencing input was CD4+ T cells sorted from blood. These receptors were taken from a woman between 18 and 29 years old in good health.

There are many counts of this clonotype. CDR3 sequence reads: CSVELVRGGIYNEQFF. Written as DNA, the CDR3 is TGCAGCGTTGAACTGGTGCGAGGGGGTATCTACAATGAGCAGTTCTTC. The chain employs TRBV29-1 and TRBJ2-1; tentatively, D is TRBD1 (6 bases). Germline V gene data show CDR1 as SQVTM and CDR2 as ANQGSEA. The CDR3 is made up of 16 amino acids. Deletions cut 2 bases from V and 3 bases from J, with 17 bases between.

This clonotype has just a few counts. V and J are TRBV7-9 and TRBJ1-1, with 7 bases identical to TRBD1. This CDR3 comprises 15 residues. Germline V gives CDR1 SEHNR, CDR2 FQNEAQ (reference sequence). The junction had 9 bases not matched to a gene; V was cut back by 5 bases and J by 3 bases. CDR3 sequence reads: CASSPKGQTYTEAFF. In DNA form, the CDR3 reads TGTGCCAGCAGCCCAAAGGGACAGACTTACACTGAAGCTTTCTTT.

This clonotype appeared a single time. The chain joins TRBV20-1 to TRBJ2-2, with D perhaps TRBD2 (6 bases). V shed 2 bases and J shed 5 bases, with 12 bases lying between them. The CDR3 is made up of 14 amino acids. The V gene's germline CDR1 is DFQATT and CDR2 SNEGSKA (reference sequence). The chain's CDR3 is CSARKGGGTGELFF. CDR3 nucleotides: TGCAGTGCTAGAAAGGGTGGGGGGACCGGGGAGCTGTTTTTT.

The chain employs TRBV28 and TRBJ2-7, with 8 bases identical to TRBD1. In germline, CDR1 is MDHEN, CDR2 SYDVKM. V shed 5 bases and J 6 bases; nucleotides not matched to a gene: 6. The CDR3 contains 13 residues. CDR3 nucleotide sequence: TGTGCCAGCAGTCCCCATGGACAGGGCGAGCAGTACGTC. Translated, it gives CASSPHGQGEQYV.

This clonotype was picked up a small number of times. The genes are TRBV24-1 and TRBJ2-2; 7 bases agree with TRBD1. The germline CDR1 and CDR2 sequences are KGHDR and SFDVKD. The CDR3 has 14 residues. J was trimmed by 6 bases and V by 4 bases; bases with no gene match: 4. CDR3 sequence (DNA): TGTGCCACCAGTGACAACAGGGGACCCGGGGAGCTGTTTTTT. This codes for CATSDNRGPGELFF.

The chain recombines TRBV2 with TRBJ1-2, with no clear D. This CDR3 contains 13 residues. V lost 1 base, J lost 7 bases, and 10 bases lay in between. The germline V gene has CDR1 SNHLY and CDR2 FYNNEI. This CDR3 is CASSEGSLLGYTF. CDR3 DNA: TGTGCCAGCAGTGAAGGCAGCCTCCTTGGCTACACCTTC.

This clonotype was found a few times. V usage is TRBV6-5 and J usage is TRBJ1-1, with unresolved D. In germline, CDR1 is MNHEY, CDR2 SVGAGI. V gave up 6 bases and J gave up 5 bases, with 10 bases separating them. The CDR3 sequence is 12 residues long. CDR3 coding DNA: TGTGCCAGCAGCACCGGTCGGACTGAAGCTTTCTTT. Translated, it gives CASSTGRTEAFF.

The DNA of the CDR3 is TGTGCCAGCAGCCATGGGGCCCTGAACACTGAAGCTTTCTTT. Residues: CASSHGALNTEAFF. This chain uses TRBV3-1 with TRBJ1-1; D is perhaps TRBD1 (5 bases). The CDR3 has 14 residues. Germline V CDR1 and CDR2: LGHDT, YNNKEL (reference sequence). V was clipped by 3 bases and J by 0 bases, with 8 bases between them.

This clonotype came up a few times. The chain combines TRBV29-1 with TRBJ2-1; a possible D gene is TRBD1 (5 bases). Trimming pared 6 bases from V and 5 bases from J, leaving 23 bases between. The CDR3 is 16 residues long. Germline V gives CDR1 SQVTM, CDR2 ANQGSEA. The CDR3 reads CSVARFTGNTHNEQFF. The CDR3, as DNA: TGCAGCGTCGCCAGGTTTACAGGCAACACTCACAATGAGCAGTTCTTC.

The chain carries TRBV12-3 or TRBV12-4 and TRBJ2-3; no firm D call. The CDR3 loop spans 13 amino acids. V was shortened by 6 bases and J by 1 base, with 8 bases between the two germline ends. The CDR3 region has the DNA TGTGCCAGCAGCGTTGCCGGCACAGATACGCAGTATTTT. Its translation is CASSVAGTDTQYF.

This chain links TRBV18 with TRBJ1-4; 11 bases are a match to TRBD1. In germline, CDR1 is KGHSH, CDR2 LQKENI. The CDR3 has 18 residues. Trimming took 3 bases from V and 3 from J; bases not matched to a gene: 9. CDR3 in amino acids: CASSPSRTGGFANEKLFF. The DNA of the CDR3 is TGTGCCAGCTCACCCTCCAGGACAGGGGGCTTTGCTAATGAAAAACTGTTTTTT.

The genes are TRBV20-1 and TRBJ1-5; no clear D. This CDR3 is 15 amino acids long. Germline lookup yields CDR1 DFQATT and CDR2 SNEGSKA (reference sequence). Trimming took off 0 bases at V and 3 bases at J, with 12 bases between the two ends. The CDR3 spells CSARDSSVPNQPQHF. The CDR3 DNA sequence: TGCAGTGCTAGAGATTCCAGCGTGCCCAATCAGCCCCAGCATTTT.

CDR3 DNA: TGTGCCAGCAAAATTGGACTAGCGGGGCTCACAGATACGCAGTATTTT. Its protein product is CASKIGLAGLTDTQYF. V is TRBV12-3 or TRBV12-4 and J is TRBJ2-3, with 12 nucleotides matching TRBD2. With 7 bases clipped from V and 2 bases from J, the junction kept 7 bases outside the gene matches. There are 16 residues in the CDR3.

In this sample, this clonotype turned up a few times. The CDR3 nucleotides are TGTGCCACCAGCAGAGACAGGGGCCAAGAGACCCAGTACTTC. As protein: CATSRDRGQETQYF. The rearrangement links TRBV15 to TRBJ2-5; a weak D match, TRBD1 (6 bases). The CDR3 totals 14 residues. V gave up 0 bases and J gave up 1 base, with 6 bases separating them. From germline, CDR1 is LNHNV and CDR2 YYDKDF (reference sequence).

This clonotype was recorded at least ten times. The J gene is TRBJ2-3, the V gene TRBV12-3 or TRBV12-4; tentatively, D is TRBD2 (6 bases). The CDR3 loop spans 16 amino acids. The V and J ends lost 5 bases and 4 bases respectively, with 19 bases between them. CDR3 residues: CASSAIGGIGADTQYF. As DNA, the CDR3 is TGTGCCAGCAGTGCCATTGGGGGGATTGGCGCAGATACGCAGTATTTT.

This clonotype was recorded a few times. The chain is built from TRBV11-2 and TRBJ2-1, with TRBD2 matching 7 bases. Trimming removed 4 bases from V and 1 base from J; junction bases left unmatched: 13. The CDR3 extends over 18 amino acids. The germline CDR1 and CDR2 sequences are SGHAT and FQNNGV. The CDR3 reads CASSSRGVAGRSYNEQFF. CDR3 nucleotides: TGTGCCAGCAGCTCACGCGGGGTAGCGGGCCGATCCTACAATGAGCAGTTCTTC. The variable domain in full, completed from reference TRBV11-2 and TRBJ2-1, reads EAGVAQSPRYKIIEKRQSVAFWCNPISGHATLYWYQQILGQGPKLLIQFQNNGVVDDSQLPKDRFSAERLKGVDSTLKIQPAKLEDSAVYLCASSSRGVAGRSYNEQFFGPGTRLTVL.

The CDR3 DNA follows: TGTGCCAGCAACCAAGGACGGTTCACTGAAGCTTTCTTT. Translation: CASNQGRFTEAFF. V gene TRBV6-1 combines with J gene TRBJ1-1; D is unresolved. Germline assignment: CDR1 MNHNS and CDR2 SASEGT. The CDR3 totals 13 residues. V shed 7 bases and J shed 4 bases, with 13 bases lying between them.

V and J are TRBV6-1 and TRBJ2-1, with D unclear. The V gene lost 6 bases and the J gene lost 4 bases, with 10 bases spanning the gap. Germline assignment: CDR1 MNHNS and CDR2 SASEGT. CDR3 length: 13 residues. CDR3 sequence: CASRVGYYNEQFF. The CDR3 nucleotides read TGTGCCAGCAGGGTAGGGTATTACAATGAGCAGTTCTTC.

This clonotype was seen more than once but under ten times. V gene TRBV29-1 combines with J gene TRBJ2-7, with 7 positions matching TRBD2. Germline values: CDR1 SQVTM, CDR2 ANQGSEA. Unmatched junction bases numbered 28, after V lost 6 bases and J lost 8 bases. The CDR3 is made up of 18 amino acids. CDR3 protein: CSVLGPSRGWEGLLKQYF. The CDR3 DNA is TGCAGCGTACTAGGACCGAGTCGCGGGTGGGAGGGCCTTTTGAAGCAGTACTTC.

This clonotype showed up just a few times. The chain links TRBV6-1 to TRBJ2-1; 7 bases match TRBD2. The V and J ends lost 10 bases and 0 bases, in that order; junction bases with no gene match: 6. The CDR3 runs 14 residues. CDR1 is MNHNS and CDR2 is SASEGT in the germline V gene. CDR3: CATGGRSSYNEQFF. In nucleotides, the CDR3 is TGTGCCACCGGCGGGAGAAGCTCCTACAATGAGCAGTTCTTC.

The chain combines TRBV25-1 with TRBJ2-3; no clear D gene. V lost 1 base to trimming and J lost 3 bases, with 5 bases between them. Germline V gives CDR1 MGHDK, CDR2 SYGVNS. This CDR3 comprises 13 residues. The CDR3 DNA reads as TGTGCCAGCAGTGAATGGAAGACAGATACGCAGTATTTT. Its protein is CASSEWKTDTQYF.

This clonotype was seen a few times. The chain couples TRBV20-1 to TRBJ1-6; the D gene is possibly TRBD1 (6 bases). This CDR3 contains 14 residues. Trimming cost V 3 bases and J 7 bases, with 13 bases left between them. Germline CDR1 DFQATT, CDR2 SNEGSKA (reference sequence). The CDR3: CSARETGLNSPLHF. The DNA of the CDR3 is TGCAGTGCTAGGGAAACAGGGCTCAATTCACCCCTCCACTTT.

The sample holds a few counts of this clonotype. This chain uses TRBV6-2 or TRBV6-3 with TRBJ2-1; 11 bases are shared with TRBD2. Germline assignment: CDR1 MNHEY and CDR2 SVGEGT. The junction had 11 bases not matched to a gene; V was cut back by 0 bases and J by 7 bases. The CDR3 totals 18 residues. The CDR3 DNA sequence: TGTGCCAGCAGTTACTCGTTTAGCGGGGGGGCCATCAAGAATGAGCAGTTCTTC. Amino acid sequence: CASSYSFSGGAIKNEQFF.

The chain uses TRBV4-1 and TRBJ2-1, with 12 bases fitting TRBD1. From germline, CDR1 is MGHRA and CDR2 YSYEKL. CDR3 size: 17 residues. V shed 1 base, J shed 9 bases, and the junction held 10 bases outside the gene matches. This CDR3 is CASSQVAGQGAFGEQFF. Written as DNA, the CDR3 is TGCGCCAGCAGCCAAGTGGCGGGACAGGGGGCTTTCGGTGAGCAGTTCTTC.